These 25 T cell receptor beta chains came from one sample sequenced in a study of PD-L1 blockade in urothelial cancer. Time point of the sample: peripheral blood 6 weeks after treatment start. The method was immunoSEQ multiplex PCR; TCRdb's version includes in-frame clones alone and lacks a portion of them. The data show roughly 45,000 clones, 82% seen once. The sample consisted of PBMCs, taken around atezolizumab (anti-PD-L1) treatment. These receptors originate from a man between 60 and 75 years old with urothelial cancer.

The chain recombines TRBV20-1 with TRBJ1-6; D not resolved. This CDR3 has 11 amino acids. V was clipped by 8 bases and J by 11 bases, with 13 bases between them. Germline-derived CDR1 and CDR2 are DFQATT and SNEGSKA (reference sequence). This CDR3 reads CSPGGNPPLHF. CDR3 DNA sequence: TGCAGTCCGGGAGGGAATCCACCCCTCCACTTT.

The genes are TRBV15 and TRBJ1-5; D is ambiguous. CDR1 is LNHNV and CDR2 is YYDKDF in the germline V gene (reference sequence). V lost 1 base to trimming and J lost 0 bases, with 13 bases between them. This CDR3 spans 17 amino acids. The CDR3 is CATSRGVGRDSNQPQHF. In DNA form, the CDR3 reads TGTGCCACCAGCAGAGGCGTAGGGAGGGATAGCAATCAGCCCCAGCATTTT.

The V gene is TRBV6-5, the J gene TRBJ2-4; 7 bases map to TRBD1. V gave up 2 bases and J gave up 8 bases; unmatched junction bases: 9. The germline V gene has CDR1 MNHEY and CDR2 SVGAGI. CDR3 length equals 15 residues. CDR3 amino acids: CASSYRGQPRDIQYF. DNA of the CDR3: TGTGCCAGCAGTTACCGGGGACAGCCGCGGGACATTCAGTACTTC.

This clone is a singleton in its sample. This chain connects TRBV4-3 to TRBJ1-4; D may be TRBD1 (5 bases). The CDR3 is made up of 16 amino acids. The germline CDR1 and CDR2 sequences are LGHNA and YSLEER. The V gene lost 0 bases and the J gene lost 7 bases, with 15 bases spanning the gap. The CDR3 DNA sequence: TGCGCCAGCAGCCAAGAACCGCTCCGGCAGGGTGAAAAACTGTTTTTT. This codes for CASSQEPLRQGEKLFF.

The CDR3 DNA reads TGCGCCAGCACCTCGATGGTGGGGGGTGAGCAGTACTTC. The encoded protein is CASTSMVGGEQYF. The chain has TRBV5-1 and TRBJ2-7; D may be TRBD2 (6 bases). The germline V gene encodes CDR1 SGHRS and CDR2 YFSETQ. Trimming removed 6 bases at V and 7 bases at J, with 17 bases between. The CDR3 runs 13 residues.

The J gene is TRBJ2-5, the V gene TRBV7-2, with a tentative D call TRBD1 (5 bases). Trimming took off 5 bases at V and 11 bases at J, with 18 bases between the two ends. CDR3 length equals 13 residues. Germline V CDR1 and CDR2: SGHTA, FQGNSA. CDR3 nucleotides: TGTGCCAGCAGCCCTCGGGTGACAGAGTCGCAGTACTTC. Protein sequence: CASSPRVTESQYF.

This clone was seen only once. The rearrangement uses TRBV4-2 and TRBJ2-7; 10 nucleotides match TRBD1. CDR1 and CDR2 (germline): LGHNA, YNFKEQ. V trimming: 2 bases; J trimming: 5 bases; junction bases outside the gene matches: 6. This CDR3 contains 15 residues. The CDR3 DNA reads TGTGCCAGCAGCCAACCGGGACAGGGGTTCGACGAGCAGTACTTC. It specifies CASSQPGQGFDEQYF.

The chain is built from TRBV5-5 and TRBJ1-5, with 7 nucleotides matching TRBD1. Germline lookup yields CDR1 SGHKS and CDR2 YYEKEE (reference sequence). The CDR3 is 13 amino acids. The junction had 7 bases not matched to a gene; V was cut back by 2 bases and J by 11 bases. The CDR3 spells CASSFQGDMAQHF. The CDR3 coding sequence is TGTGCCAGCAGCTTTCAGGGGGATATGGCCCAGCATTTT.

This chain uses TRBV29-1 with TRBJ2-5; perhaps TRBD2 as D (5 bases). The CDR3 is 12 amino acids. Germline values: CDR1 SQVTM, CDR2 ANQGSEA. The V end was cut by 4 bases, the J end by 1 base, with 7 bases between. The chain's CDR3 is CSVGGIQETQYF. The CDR3 bases are TGCAGCGTTGGAGGGATCCAAGAGACCCAGTACTTC.

V gene TRBV4-1 combines with J gene TRBJ1-1; no firm D call. V lost 8 bases to trimming and J lost 4 bases, with 14 bases between them. Germline V gives CDR1 MGHRA, CDR2 YSYEKL. This CDR3 is built from 13 residues. This chain's CDR3 is CASRGTASTEAFF. CDR3 nucleotide sequence: TGCGCCAGCCGGGGTACAGCGAGCACTGAAGCTTTCTTT.

V is TRBV7-2 and J is TRBJ2-5; D unclear. Germline assignment: CDR1 SGHTA and CDR2 FQGNSA. V was shortened by 5 bases and J by 7 bases, with 17 bases between the two germline ends. This CDR3 contains 14 residues. The DNA of the CDR3 is TGTGCCAGCAGCCTCGGTGGAGCCGAAGGGACCCAGTACTTC. Its protein is CASSLGGAEGTQYF.

V gene TRBV27 combines with J gene TRBJ1-1; D is unresolved. The CDR3 is 14 residues long. CDR1 MNHEY and CDR2 SMNVEV come from the germline V gene (reference sequence). Trimming left V 6 bases short and J 0 bases short, with 11 bases between. The chain's CDR3 is CASSPISLNTEAFF. CDR3 nucleotides: TGTGCCAGCAGCCCCATTAGCTTGAACACTGAAGCTTTCTTT.

The J gene is TRBJ1-1, the V gene TRBV7-8, with D tentatively TRBD1 (6 bases). The V gene lost 5 bases and the J gene lost 4 bases, with 14 bases spanning the gap. The CDR3 consists of 14 residues. Germline CDR1 is SGHVS and CDR2 is FQNEAQ. CDR3 sequence reads: CASSSHRESTEAFF. In nucleotides, the CDR3 is TGTGCCAGCAGCAGCCACAGGGAGAGCACTGAAGCTTTCTTT.

This chain joins TRBV5-1 and TRBJ2-3; 8 nucleotides agree with TRBD2. CDR1 and CDR2 (germline): SGHRS, YFSETQ. V gave up 4 bases and J gave up 0 bases; unmatched junction bases: 10. The CDR3 sequence is 17 residues long. For the CDR3, the DNA is TGCGCCAGCAGCCTCGGAAGTAGCGGGACGAGCACAGATACGCAGTATTTT. This gives the protein CASSLGSSGTSTDTQYF.

V is TRBV5-1 and J is TRBJ1-3; no clear D. The V and J ends lost 1 base and 0 bases respectively, with 11 bases between them. This CDR3 comprises 16 residues. CDR1 and CDR2 from the germline V gene are SGHRS and YFSETQ. The CDR3 here is CASSLRGLTSGNTIYF. DNA for the CDR3: TGCGCCAGCAGCTTGCGTGGACTGACCTCTGGAAACACCATATATTTT.

The chain uses TRBV18 and TRBJ2-7, with TRBD2 as a possible D gene (6 bases). Deletions cut 5 bases from V and 3 bases from J, with 17 bases between. Germline lookup yields CDR1 KGHSH and CDR2 LQKENI. This CDR3 contains 15 residues. The CDR3: CASSSEREVVYEQYF. In DNA, the CDR3 is TGTGCCAGCTCAAGTGAGAGGGAGGTCGTCTACGAGCAGTACTTC.

This clone was seen only once. The chain couples TRBV13 to TRBJ2-6; TRBD2 agrees at 11 bases. From germline, CDR1 is PRHDT and CDR2 FYEKMQ (reference sequence). J gave up 0 bases and V 5 bases, and 6 bases lay outside the gene matches. The CDR3 contains 18 residues. CDR3 in DNA: TGTGCCAGCAGCACCCGACTAGCGGGACCCTCTGGGGCCAACGTCCTGACTTTC. It translates to CASSTRLAGPSGANVLTF.

This chain links TRBV5-1 with TRBJ2-5; the D gene is possibly TRBD2 (8 bases). Per the germline V gene, CDR1 is SGHRS and CDR2 is YFSETQ. Trimming pared 4 bases from V and 0 bases from J, leaving 16 bases between. The CDR3 is made up of 16 amino acids. The CDR3 bases are TGCGCCAGCAGCCGGGGGGGGACAGAGCACCAAGAGACCCAGTACTTC. Translation gives CASSRGGTEHQETQYF.

This chain links TRBV28 with TRBJ1-2; TRBD1 agrees at 7 bases. V trimming: 6 bases; J trimming: 8 bases; junction bases outside the gene matches: 18. The CDR3 is 16 residues long. Germline V CDR1 and CDR2: MDHEN, SYDVKM. The CDR3 nucleotides are TGTGCCAGCAGAGCTCCCATGGCCGTCATACAGGGGGGCTACACCTTC. Translating gives CASRAPMAVIQGGYTF.

The chain is built from TRBV10-3 and TRBJ2-7; the match to TRBD2 covers 10 bases. Germline values: CDR1 ENHRY, CDR2 SYGVKD. The J segment lost 1 base and the V segment lost 0 bases, leaving 6 bases of the junction unmatched. This CDR3 is 17 amino acids long. The CDR3 sequence is CAISESLAGAHSYEQYF. CDR3 sequence (DNA): TGTGCCATCAGTGAGTCCCTAGCGGGAGCGCATTCCTACGAGCAGTACTTC.

The genes are TRBV6-1 and TRBJ2-1, with D maybe TRBD1 (5 bases). This CDR3 is 17 amino acids long. Trimming left V 1 base short and J 9 bases short, with 22 bases between. CDR1 and CDR2 (germline): MNHNS, SASEGT. CDR3 nucleotide sequence: TGTGCCAGCAGTGAAGTACGGGCAGGGAATCGAAGGAGTGAGCAGTTCTTC. Protein: CASSEVRAGNRRSEQFF.

The chain links TRBV6-5 to TRBJ2-7; maybe TRBD2 (5 bases). Per the germline V gene, CDR1 is MNHEY and CDR2 is SVGAGI. The CDR3 runs 13 residues. V was clipped by 5 bases and J by 6 bases, with 14 bases between them. The CDR3 bases are TGTGCCAGCAGTCGACGGGGTTTGGGCGAGCAGTACTTC. Translation gives CASSRRGLGEQYF.

This sequence joins TRBV5-5 and TRBJ1-3; D uncertain. CDR3 length: 15 amino acids. Per the germline V gene, CDR1 is SGHKS and CDR2 is YYEKEE (reference sequence). The ends were cut back, 1 base at V and 2 bases at J, with 10 bases in the middle. CDR3 residues: CASSLRLRTGNTIYF. CDR3 nucleotide sequence: TGTGCCAGCAGCTTGAGACTGAGAACTGGAAACACCATATATTTT.

The sample holds a few counts of this clone. This rearrangement joins TRBV7-9 to TRBJ1-1; no clear D gene. This CDR3 is built from 13 residues. Looked up from germline, CDR1 is SEHNR and CDR2 is FQNEAQ (reference sequence). Trimming cost V 7 bases and J 4 bases, with 13 bases left between them. Here the CDR3 reads CASMEGSGTEAFF. The DNA for the CDR3 is TGTGCCAGCATGGAGGGCTCGGGCACTGAAGCTTTCTTT.

The chain links TRBV7-6 to TRBJ2-1; D possibly corresponds to TRBD2 (6 bases). Germline lookup yields CDR1 SGHVS and CDR2 FNYEAQ. The CDR3 sequence is 15 residues long. The ends were cut back, 3 bases at V and 10 bases at J, with 19 bases in the middle. CDR3 coding DNA: TGTGCCAGCAGCTTTTTCGGGACTCGTGACGGGGAGCAGTTCTTC. Its translation: CASSFFGTRDGEQFF.